This TCR delta chain was captured by sequencing in a study of gamma-delta T cells after stem cell transplantation. TCRdb called clones anew from the RT-PCR reads with CATT. The sample gives over 1,500 delta-chain clones, roughly 4% of which show up once; roughly 34% is in the top ten. From germline, CDR1 is GEAIGNYY and CDR2 EKD. J gave up 8 bases and V 0 bases, and 8 bases lay outside the gene matches. The CDR3 is 15 amino acids. In this sample, this clone turned up a few times. The TCRdb protein comes from a much larger clone and disagrees with this DNA's translation at residue 5, likely due to a read error; the protein given here is derived from the DNA.

The specimen sequenced was gamma-delta T cells. This TCR was sampled from a human donor. It is not recorded whose cells these are; they may come from a transplant donor. This chain links TRDV2 with TRDJ1; TRDD3 agrees at 10 bases. The CDR3 DNA reads as TGTGCCTGTGACACCGTGGGGGATACCGAGGCAAAACTCATCTTT. It yields the protein CACDTVGDTEAKLIF.